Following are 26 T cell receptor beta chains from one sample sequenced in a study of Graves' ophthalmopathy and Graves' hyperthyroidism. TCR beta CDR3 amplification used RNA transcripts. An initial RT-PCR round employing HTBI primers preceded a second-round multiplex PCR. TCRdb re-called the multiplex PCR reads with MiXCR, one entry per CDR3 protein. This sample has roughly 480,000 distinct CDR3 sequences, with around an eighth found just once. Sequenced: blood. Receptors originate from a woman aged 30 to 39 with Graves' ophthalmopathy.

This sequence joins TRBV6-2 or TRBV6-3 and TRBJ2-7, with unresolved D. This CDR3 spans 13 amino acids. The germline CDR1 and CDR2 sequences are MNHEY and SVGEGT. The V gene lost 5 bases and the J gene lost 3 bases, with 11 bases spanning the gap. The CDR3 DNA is TGTGCCAGCAGTGCTCTAGTGGGCTACGAGCAGTACTTC. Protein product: CASSALVGYEQYF.

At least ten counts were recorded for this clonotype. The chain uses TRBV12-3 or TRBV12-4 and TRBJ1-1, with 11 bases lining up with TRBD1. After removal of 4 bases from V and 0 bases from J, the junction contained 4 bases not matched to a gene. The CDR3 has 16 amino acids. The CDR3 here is CASSWDRGSLNTEAFF. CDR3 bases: TGTGCCAGCAGTTGGGACAGGGGGAGCCTGAACACTGAAGCTTTCTTT.

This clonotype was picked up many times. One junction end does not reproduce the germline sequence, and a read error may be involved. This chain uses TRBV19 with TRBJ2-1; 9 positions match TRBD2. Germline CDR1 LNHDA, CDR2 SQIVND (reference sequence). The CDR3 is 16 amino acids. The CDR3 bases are TGTGCCAGTAGTTGGACTAGCGCGACTCCGTACAATAAGCAGTTCTTC. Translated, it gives CASSWTSATPYNKQFF.

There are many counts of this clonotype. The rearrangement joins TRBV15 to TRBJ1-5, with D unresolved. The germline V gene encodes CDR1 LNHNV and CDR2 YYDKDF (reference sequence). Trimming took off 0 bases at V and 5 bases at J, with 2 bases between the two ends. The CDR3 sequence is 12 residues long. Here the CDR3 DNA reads TGTGCCACCAGCAGAGATTATCAGCCCCAGCATTTT. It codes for CATSRDYQPQHF.

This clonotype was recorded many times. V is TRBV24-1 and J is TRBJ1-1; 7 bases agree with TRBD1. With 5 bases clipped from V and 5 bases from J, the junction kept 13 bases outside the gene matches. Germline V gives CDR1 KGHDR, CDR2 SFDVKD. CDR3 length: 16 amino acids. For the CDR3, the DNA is TGTGCCACCAGTGCTAGGGGGCGTTTTGGTTGGACTGAAGCTTTCTTT. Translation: CATSARGRFGWTEAFF.

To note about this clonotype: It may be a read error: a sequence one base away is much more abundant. The CDR3 nucleotides are TGTGCCAGCAGTTTATTGAGTAGGAATCAGCCCCAGCATTTT. Translating gives CASSLLSRNQPQHF. This chain uses TRBV28 with TRBJ1-5, with unresolved D. V was pared by 1 base and J by 4 bases, with 8 bases between. Germline-derived CDR1 and CDR2 are MDHEN and SYDVKM. The CDR3 runs to 14 residues.

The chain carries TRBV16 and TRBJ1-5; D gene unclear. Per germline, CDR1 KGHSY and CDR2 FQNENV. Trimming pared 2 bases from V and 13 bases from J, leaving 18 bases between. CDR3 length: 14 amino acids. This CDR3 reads CASSQGPASRPQHF. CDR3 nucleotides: TGTGCCAGCAGCCAAGGGCCAGCCTCCCGGCCTCAGCATTTT.

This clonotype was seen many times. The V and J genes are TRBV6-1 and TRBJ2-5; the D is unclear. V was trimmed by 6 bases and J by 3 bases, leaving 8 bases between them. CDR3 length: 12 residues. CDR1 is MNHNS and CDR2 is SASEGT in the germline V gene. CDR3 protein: CASSFGKETQYF. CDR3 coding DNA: TGTGCCAGCAGCTTCGGCAAAGAGACCCAGTACTTC.

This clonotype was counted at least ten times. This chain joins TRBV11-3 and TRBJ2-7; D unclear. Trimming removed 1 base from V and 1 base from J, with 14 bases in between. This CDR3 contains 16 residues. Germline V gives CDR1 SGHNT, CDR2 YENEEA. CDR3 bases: TGTGCCAGCAGCTTAGGTAGTAGGTTACCTTCCTACGAGCAGTACTTC. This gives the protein CASSLGSRLPSYEQYF.

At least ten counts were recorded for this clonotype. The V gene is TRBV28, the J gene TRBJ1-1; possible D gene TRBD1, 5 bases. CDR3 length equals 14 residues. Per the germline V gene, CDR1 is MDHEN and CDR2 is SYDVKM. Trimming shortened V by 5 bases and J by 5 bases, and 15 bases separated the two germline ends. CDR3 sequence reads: CASSPPGGKTEAFF. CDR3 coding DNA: TGTGCCAGCAGTCCCCCCGGGGGGAAGACTGAAGCTTTCTTT.

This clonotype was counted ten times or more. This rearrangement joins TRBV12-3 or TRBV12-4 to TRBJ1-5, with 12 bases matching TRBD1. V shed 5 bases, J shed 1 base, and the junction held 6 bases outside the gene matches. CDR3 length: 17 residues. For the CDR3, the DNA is TGTGCCAGCAGTGCGGGACAGGGGGCGACAAGCAATCAGCCCCAGCATTTT. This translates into CASSAGQGATSNQPQHF.

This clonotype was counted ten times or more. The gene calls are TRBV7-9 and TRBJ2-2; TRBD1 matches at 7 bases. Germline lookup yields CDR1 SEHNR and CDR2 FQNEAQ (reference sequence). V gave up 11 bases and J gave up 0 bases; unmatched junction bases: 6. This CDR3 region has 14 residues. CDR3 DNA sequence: TGTGCCTCCAAAGGGACAGCGAACACCGGGGAGCTGTTTTTT. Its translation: CASKGTANTGELFF.

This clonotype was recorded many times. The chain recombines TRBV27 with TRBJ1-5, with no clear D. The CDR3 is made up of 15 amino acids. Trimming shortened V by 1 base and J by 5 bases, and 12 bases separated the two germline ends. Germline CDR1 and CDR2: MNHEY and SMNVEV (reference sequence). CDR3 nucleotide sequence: TGTGCCAGCAGTTTATTCGGTGGCGTTCATCAGCCCCAGCATTTT. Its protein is CASSLFGGVHQPQHF.

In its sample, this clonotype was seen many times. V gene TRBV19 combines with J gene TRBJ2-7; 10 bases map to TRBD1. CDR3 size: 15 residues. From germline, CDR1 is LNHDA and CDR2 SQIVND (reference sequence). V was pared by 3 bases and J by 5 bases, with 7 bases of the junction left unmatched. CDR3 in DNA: TGTGCCAGTAGTATTTCCCTTGGGACAGGGGACGAGCAGTACTTC. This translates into CASSISLGTGDEQYF.

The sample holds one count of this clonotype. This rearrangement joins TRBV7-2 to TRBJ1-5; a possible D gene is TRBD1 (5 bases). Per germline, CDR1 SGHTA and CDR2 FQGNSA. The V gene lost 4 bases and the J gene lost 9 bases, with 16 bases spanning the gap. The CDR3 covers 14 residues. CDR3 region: CASSSGGESGPQHF. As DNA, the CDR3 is TGTGCCAGCAGCTCAGGAGGGGAGTCAGGGCCCCAGCATTTT. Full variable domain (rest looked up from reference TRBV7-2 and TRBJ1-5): GAGVSQSPSNKVTEKGKDVELRCDPISGHTALYWYRQSLGQGLEFLIYFQGNSAPDKSGLPSDRFSAERTGGSVSTLTIQRTQQEDSAVYLCASSSGGESGPQHFGDGTRLSIL.

The CDR3 region is CASSLVRYRDRNSPLHF. The CDR3 DNA reads as TGTGCCAGCAGCTTAGTTAGGTACCGGGACAGAAATTCACCCCTCCACTTT. This chain uses TRBV7-2 with TRBJ1-6, with TRBD1 matching over 7 bases. CDR1 SGHTA and CDR2 FQGNSA come from the germline V gene. V dropped 1 base and J dropped 7; count of bases not matched to a gene: 10. This CDR3 has 17 residues. Looking up the rest from reference TRBV7-2 and TRBJ1-6 gives the full variable domain: GAGVSQSPSNKVTEKGKDVELRCDPISGHTALYWYRQSLGQGLEFLIYFQGNSAPDKSGLPSDRFSAERTGGSVSTLTIQRTQQEDSAVYLCASSLVRYRDRNSPLHFGNGTRLTVT.

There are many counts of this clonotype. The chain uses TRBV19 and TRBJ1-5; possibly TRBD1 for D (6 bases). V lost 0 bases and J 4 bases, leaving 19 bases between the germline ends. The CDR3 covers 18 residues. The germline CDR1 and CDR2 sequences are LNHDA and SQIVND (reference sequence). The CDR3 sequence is CASSIDPVWGLWNQPQHF. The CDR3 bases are TGTGCCAGTAGTATAGATCCAGTCTGGGGGCTTTGGAATCAGCCCCAGCATTTT.

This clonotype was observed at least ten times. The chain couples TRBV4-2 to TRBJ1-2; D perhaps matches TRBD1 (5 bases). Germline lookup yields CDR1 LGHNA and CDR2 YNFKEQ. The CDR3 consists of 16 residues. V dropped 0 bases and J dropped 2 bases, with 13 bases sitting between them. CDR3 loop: CASSQERWGPNYGYTF. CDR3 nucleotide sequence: TGTGCCAGCAGCCAAGAAAGGTGGGGCCCAAACTATGGCTACACCTTC.

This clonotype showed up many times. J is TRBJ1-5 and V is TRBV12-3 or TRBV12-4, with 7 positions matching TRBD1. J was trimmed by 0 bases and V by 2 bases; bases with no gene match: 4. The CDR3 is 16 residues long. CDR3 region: CASSLSGQHSNQPQHF. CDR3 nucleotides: TGTGCCAGCAGTTTATCGGGACAGCATAGCAATCAGCCCCAGCATTTT.

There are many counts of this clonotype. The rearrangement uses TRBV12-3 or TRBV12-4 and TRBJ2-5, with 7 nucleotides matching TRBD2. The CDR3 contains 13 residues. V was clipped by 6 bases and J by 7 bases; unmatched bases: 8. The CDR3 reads CASRASGPRTQYF. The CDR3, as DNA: TGTGCCAGCAGAGCTAGCGGTCCTCGGACCCAGTACTTC.

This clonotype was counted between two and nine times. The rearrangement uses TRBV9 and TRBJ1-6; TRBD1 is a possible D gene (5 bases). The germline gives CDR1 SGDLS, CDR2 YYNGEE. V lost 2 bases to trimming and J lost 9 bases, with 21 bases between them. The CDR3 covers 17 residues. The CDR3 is CASSVRAGPSHSSPLHF. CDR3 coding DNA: TGTGCCAGCAGCGTGAGGGCAGGGCCTTCTCATAGTTCACCCCTCCACTTT.

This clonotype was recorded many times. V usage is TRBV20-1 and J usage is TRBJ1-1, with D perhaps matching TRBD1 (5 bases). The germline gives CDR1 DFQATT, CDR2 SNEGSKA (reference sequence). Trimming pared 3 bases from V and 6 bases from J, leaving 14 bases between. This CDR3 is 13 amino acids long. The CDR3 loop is CSARGGFSPEAFF. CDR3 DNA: TGCAGTGCTAGGGGGGGTTTTTCCCCTGAAGCTTTCTTT.

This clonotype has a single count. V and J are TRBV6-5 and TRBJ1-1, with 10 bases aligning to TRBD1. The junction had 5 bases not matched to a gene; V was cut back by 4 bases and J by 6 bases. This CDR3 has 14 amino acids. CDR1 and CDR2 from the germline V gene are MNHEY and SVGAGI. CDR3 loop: CASSWGQGYAEAFF. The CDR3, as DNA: TGTGCCAGCAGTTGGGGACAGGGGTACGCTGAAGCTTTCTTT.

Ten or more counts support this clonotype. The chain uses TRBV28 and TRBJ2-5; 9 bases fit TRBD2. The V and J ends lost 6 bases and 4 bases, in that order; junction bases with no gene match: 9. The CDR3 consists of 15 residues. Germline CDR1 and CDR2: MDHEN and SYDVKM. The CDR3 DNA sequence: TGTGCCAGCAGCAGCCCCGTAGCGGGAGCAGAGACCCAGTACTTC. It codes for CASSSPVAGAETQYF.

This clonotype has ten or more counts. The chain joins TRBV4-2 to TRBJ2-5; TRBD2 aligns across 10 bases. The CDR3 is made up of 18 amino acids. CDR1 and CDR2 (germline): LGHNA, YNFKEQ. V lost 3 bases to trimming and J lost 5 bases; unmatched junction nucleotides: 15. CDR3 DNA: TGTGCCAGCAGCCAGGAAGGTCAGCGGGAGGGCACCCGGGAGACCCAGTACTTC. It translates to CASSQEGQREGTRETQYF.

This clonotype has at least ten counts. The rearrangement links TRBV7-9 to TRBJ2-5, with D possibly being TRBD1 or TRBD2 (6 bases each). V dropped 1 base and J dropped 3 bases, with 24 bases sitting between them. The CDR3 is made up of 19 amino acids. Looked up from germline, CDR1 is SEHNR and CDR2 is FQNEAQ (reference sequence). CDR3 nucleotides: TGTGCCAGCAGCTTAGTGGCTGGGGGCGGGACTGCCACGAAAGAGACCCAGTACTTC. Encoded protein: CASSLVAGGGTATKETQYF. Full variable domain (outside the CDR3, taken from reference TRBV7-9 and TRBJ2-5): DTGVSQNPRHKITKRGQNVTFRCDPISEHNRLYWYRQTLGQGPEFLTYFQNEAQLEKSRLLSDRFSAERPKGSFSTLEIQRTEQGDSAMYLCASSLVAGGGTATKETQYFGPGTRLLVL.